These 21 T cell receptor beta chains were sequenced from one sample in a study of CD8+CD57+ T cells in acquired aplastic anemia. Researchers used genomic DNA as the template to profile TCR beta VDJ and CDR3. Each CDR3 protein gets one entry after TCRdb re-called the reads with MiXCR. This table has around 51,000 distinct CDR3 sequences, over 60% appearing once. Material for sequencing was sorted CD4+, CD8+, or CD8+CD57+ T cells (not recorded which) from PBMCs. The receptor source for this set is a human donor in good health, serving as a control.

The J gene is TRBJ2-7, the V gene TRBV24-1; no clear D. Germline V lookup: CDR1 KGHDR, CDR2 SFDVKD. The CDR3 spans 13 residues. Trimming left V 5 bases short and J 0 bases short, with 7 bases between. The CDR3 is CATSGGSSYEQYF. Written as DNA, the CDR3 is TGTGCCACCAGTGGTGGGTCCTCCTACGAGCAGTACTTC.

This clonotype was seen ten or more times. The chain carries TRBV30 and TRBJ1-5; TRBD1 matches 7 bases. CDR1 and CDR2 (germline): GTSNPN, SVGIG (reference sequence). The junction had 10 bases not matched to a gene; V was cut back by 2 bases and J by 6 bases. The CDR3 contains 15 residues. CDR3 nucleotides: TGTGCCTGGAGTTCTATGCAGGGGGAGACTCAGCCCCAGCATTTT. This sequence encodes CAWSSMQGETQPQHF.

This clonotype has more than one count but fewer than ten. This chain connects TRBV20-1 to TRBJ2-7, with D perhaps matching TRBD1 (6 bases). This CDR3 is built from 13 residues. V was pared by 0 bases and J by 4 bases, with 10 bases between. Germline-derived CDR1 and CDR2 are DFQATT and SNEGSKA (reference sequence). This chain's CDR3 is CSARDDRPYEQYF. CDR3 coding DNA: TGCAGTGCTAGAGACGACAGGCCATACGAGCAGTACTTC.

In this sample, this clonotype turned up many times. This chain joins TRBV30 and TRBJ2-7; 12 bases map to TRBD1. Germline V gene lookup returns CDR1 GTSNPN and CDR2 SVGIG (reference sequence). CDR3 length: 13 amino acids. CDR3 nucleotide sequence: TGTGCACGGGGACAGGGGGCGACCTACGAGCAGTACTTC. This translates into CARGQGATYEQYF.

The chain links TRBV7-7 to TRBJ2-2, with 7 bases lining up with TRBD1. Germline V gene sequence: CDR1 SSHAT, CDR2 FNYEAQ (reference sequence). V lost 6 bases and J lost 6; bases outside the gene matches: 4. This CDR3 spans 13 amino acids. The CDR3 loop reads CASRGQGAGELFF. The DNA of the CDR3 is TGTGCCAGCAGGGGCCAGGGGGCCGGGGAGCTGTTTTTT.

This clonotype was observed once. This chain connects TRBV19 to TRBJ2-7, with D perhaps TRBD1 (6 bases). The length of the CDR3 is 15 residues. V lost 9 bases to trimming and J lost 3 bases, with 21 bases between them. Germline-derived CDR1 and CDR2 are LNHDA and SQIVND (reference sequence). CDR3 amino acids: CASNTADSLFYEQYF. The CDR3 DNA is TGTGCCAGCAATACCGCGGACAGCTTATTCTACGAGCAGTACTTC. The full variable domain, rest sourced from reference TRBV19 and TRBJ2-7, is DGGITQSPKYLFRKEGQNVTLSCEQNLNHDAMYWYRQDPGQGLRLIYYSQIVNDFQKGDIAEGYSVSREKKESFPLTVTSAQKNPTAFYLCASNTADSLFYEQYFGPGTRLTVT.

This clonotype was seen more than once but under ten times. A much larger clone differs by one base, so this may be a read error. The V and J genes are TRBV6-2 or TRBV6-3 and TRBJ2-1, with D possibly TRBD1 on 6 matching bases. The germline V gene has CDR1 MNHEY and CDR2 SVGEGT. The germline V and J ends were trimmed by 2 bases and 6 bases, with 14 bases remaining between them. The CDR3 is made up of 15 amino acids. CDR3 bases: TGTGCCAGCAGTTACGAGGAGACGACAGGCAATGAGCAGTTCTTC. Protein product: CASSYEETTGNEQFF.

The chain joins TRBV29-1 to TRBJ1-1, with a weak D call TRBD1 (5 bases). CDR1 is SQVTM, CDR2 ANQGSEA, per germline. CDR3 length: 14 residues. Trimming removed 2 bases from V and 1 base from J, with 11 bases in between. This CDR3 reads CSVEWGEANTEAFF. The CDR3 nucleotides are TGCAGCGTTGAATGGGGGGAAGCGAACACTGAAGCTTTCTTT.

The chain uses TRBV5-6 and TRBJ2-7; 8 nucleotides line up with TRBD1. V shed 2 bases and J 0 bases; nucleotides not matched to a gene: 10. The CDR3 has 17 residues. Germline-derived CDR1 and CDR2 are SGHDT and YYEEEE. In DNA form, the CDR3 reads TGTGCCAGCAGCTTAGCATCTGGGACAGGTGCCTCCTACGAGCAGTACTTC. It codes for CASSLASGTGASYEQYF.

This clonotype was recorded a few times. A read error may produce the germline difference seen at one junction end. J is TRBJ1-1 and V is TRBV2; D gene ambiguous. CDR1 and CDR2 from the germline V gene are SNHLY and FYNNEI. The CDR3 has 13 amino acids. DNA of the CDR3: TGCGCCAGCAGCCCGCCCACCGGGCGTGAAGCTTTCTTT. Encoded protein: CASSPPTGREAFF.

The rearrangement uses TRBV7-9 and TRBJ2-7; 8 positions match TRBD1. Losses at the gene ends were 5 bases for V and 2 bases for J; bases not matched to a gene: 5. This CDR3 contains 14 residues. Germline-derived CDR1 and CDR2 are SEHNR and FQNEAQ (reference sequence). The CDR3 DNA is TGTGCCAGCAGCATGCAGGGGGCCACCTACGAGCAGTACTTC. It codes for CASSMQGATYEQYF.

The chain employs TRBV15 and TRBJ2-3; D unclear. Per the germline V gene, CDR1 is LNHNV and CDR2 is YYDKDF (reference sequence). This CDR3 spans 12 amino acids. V was shortened by 2 bases and J by 8 bases, with 8 bases between the two germline ends. The CDR3 protein is CATSRPLGTQYF. In nucleotides, the CDR3 is TGTGCCACCAGCAGACCCTTGGGTACGCAGTATTTT.

V and J are TRBV19 and TRBJ2-2; TRBD1 might be the D (5 bases). The CDR3 has 15 amino acids. V was clipped by 8 bases and J by 2 bases, with 15 bases between them. CDR1 LNHDA and CDR2 SQIVND come from the germline V gene (reference sequence). This chain's CDR3 is CASAVRQGNTGELFF. Here the CDR3 DNA reads TGTGCCAGTGCCGTAAGGCAGGGAAACACCGGGGAGCTGTTTTTT. The complete variable domain, with remaining parts taken from reference TRBV19 and TRBJ2-2, reads DGGITQSPKYLFRKEGQNVTLSCEQNLNHDAMYWYRQDPGQGLRLIYYSQIVNDFQKGDIAEGYSVSREKKESFPLTVTSAQKNPTAFYLCASAVRQGNTGELFFGEGSRLTVL.

The V and J genes are TRBV15 and TRBJ2-7; 8 bases match TRBD1. Looked up from germline, CDR1 is LNHNV and CDR2 is YYDKDF (reference sequence). J gave up 5 bases and V 1 base, and 7 bases lay outside the gene matches. The CDR3 extends over 15 amino acids. Here the CDR3 DNA reads TGTGCCACCAGCAGAGGGACAGGGTATTCCCACGAGCAGTACTTC. This gives the protein CATSRGTGYSHEQYF.

The chain joins TRBV24-1 to TRBJ1-5; 7 nucleotides agree with TRBD1. Germline V gene lookup returns CDR1 KGHDR and CDR2 SFDVKD. V lost 3 bases and J lost 4; bases outside the gene matches: 2. The CDR3 sequence is 14 residues long. DNA of the CDR3: TGTGCCACCAGTGATCAGGGGGGGAATCAGCCCCAGCATTTT. As protein: CATSDQGGNQPQHF.

The rearrangement joins TRBV29-1 to TRBJ1-1, with a weak D call TRBD1 (6 bases). The V end lost 5 bases, the J end lost 1 base, and 17 bases lay between the germline ends. This CDR3 region has 15 residues. From germline, CDR1 is SQVTM and CDR2 ANQGSEA. The DNA for the CDR3 is TGCAGCGTTAAAAAGGTTGGACAGACGAACACTGAAGCTTTCTTT. This gives the protein CSVKKVGQTNTEAFF. Full variable domain (missing parts from reference TRBV29-1 and TRBJ1-1): SAVISQKPSRDICQRGTSLTIQCQVDSQVTMMFWYRQQPGQSLTLIATANQGSEATYESGFVIDKFPISRPNLTFSTLTVSNMSPEDSSIYLCSVKKVGQTNTEAFFGQGTRLTVV.

This clonotype was seen more than once but under ten times. The chain couples TRBV2 to TRBJ2-3; D may match TRBD1 or TRBD2 (6 bases each). Germline V gives CDR1 SNHLY, CDR2 FYNNEI. This CDR3 is 14 amino acids long. Trimming left V 5 bases short and J 3 bases short, with 12 bases between. The CDR3 loop is CASSLGGNTDTQYF. In nucleotides, the CDR3 is TGTGCCAGCAGTTTAGGGGGGAATACAGATACGCAGTATTTT. Using reference TRBV2 and TRBJ2-3 for the parts outside the CDR3, the full variable domain is EPEVTQTPSHQVTQMGQEVILRCVPISNHLYFYWYRQILGQKVEFLVSFYNNEISEKSEIFDDQFSVERPDGSNFTLKIRSTKLEDSAMYFCASSLGGNTDTQYFGPGTRLTVL.

The rearrangement links TRBV7-8 to TRBJ2-5, with D possibly matching TRBD1 (6 bases). Trimming left V 1 base short and J 5 bases short, with 17 bases between. Germline V gives CDR1 SGHVS, CDR2 FQNEAQ. This CDR3 contains 16 residues. CDR3 in DNA: TGTGCCAGCAGCTTAGACTGGAGTTCCCAGGGGGAGACCCAGTACTTC. Translation gives CASSLDWSSQGETQYF.

This chain links TRBV5-1 with TRBJ2-7, with 7 bases matching TRBD1. V trimming: 6 bases; J trimming: 2 bases; junction bases outside the gene matches: 8. CDR1 is SGHRS, CDR2 YFSETQ, per germline. This CDR3 contains 14 residues. The CDR3: CASTLATGTYEQYF. The CDR3 DNA sequence: TGCGCCAGCACCCTGGCGACAGGGACCTACGAGCAGTACTTC.

CDR3 DNA: TGTGCCAGCAGCTTAGACAGGAACCAAGAGACCCAGTACTTC. Its translation: CASSLDRNQETQYF. This sequence joins TRBV7-8 and TRBJ2-5, with D perhaps matching TRBD1 (5 bases). CDR1 SGHVS and CDR2 FQNEAQ come from the germline V gene. The CDR3 extends over 14 amino acids. V was cut by 1 base and J by 0 bases, with 6 bases left in between.

The chain has TRBV2 and TRBJ1-2; D may be TRBD1 (5 bases). CDR1 is SNHLY and CDR2 is FYNNEI in the germline V gene. The CDR3 has 14 amino acids. The V and J ends lost 3 bases and 4 bases respectively, with 12 bases between them. The CDR3 here is CASSDQGVAYGYTF. CDR3 in DNA: TGTGCCAGCAGTGACCAGGGTGTTGCCTATGGCTACACCTTC.